This entry lists 18 T cell receptor beta chains sequenced from one sample in a study of T cells in localized non-small cell lung cancer. Using immunoSEQ multiplex PCR, the repertoire was profiled, and TCRdb retains in-frame clones only, with some absent. The table includes some 64,000 clones, roughly 88% detected once. The sample was peripheral blood, taken before any cancer treatment. These receptors were collected from a woman aged 35-75 years with stage I lung adenocarcinoma.

V and J are TRBV19 and TRBJ2-2; no firm D call. Germline V gene data show CDR1 as LNHDA and CDR2 as SQIVND (reference sequence). Trimming took 10 bases from V and 1 from J, leaving 10 bases between them. The CDR3 contains 13 residues. The DNA of the CDR3 is TGTGCCACCAGACACGGGAACACCGGGGAGCTGTTTTTT. Encoded protein: CATRHGNTGELFF.

The chain joins TRBV7-2 to TRBJ1-1, with unresolved D. Germline V lookup: CDR1 SGHTA, CDR2 FQGNSA. V was pared by 3 bases and J by 4 bases, with 9 bases between. This CDR3 spans 13 amino acids. In DNA form, the CDR3 reads TGTGCCAGCAGCTTGGACGGGAGCACTGAAGCTTTCTTT. It yields the protein CASSLDGSTEAFF.

The chain joins TRBV7-9 to TRBJ2-7; D might be TRBD2 (6 bases). CDR3 length equals 15 residues. In germline, CDR1 is SEHNR, CDR2 FQNEAQ (reference sequence). Trimming stripped 7 bases from V and 3 bases from J, with 19 bases between. The CDR3 DNA is TGTGCCAGCACCCGAGGCTCGGGAGTAAGCTACGAGCAGTACTTC. Its protein is CASTRGSGVSYEQYF.

The chain joins TRBV6-6 to TRBJ1-1; D gene unclear. V was pared by 2 bases and J by 0 bases, with 7 bases between. Germline-derived CDR1 and CDR2 are MNHNY and SVGAGI (reference sequence). The CDR3 loop spans 14 amino acids. CDR3 DNA: TGTGCCAGCAGTTACGTCGATATGAACACTGAAGCTTTCTTT. Its protein product is CASSYVDMNTEAFF.

J is TRBJ2-7 and V is TRBV2; D might be TRBD2 (5 bases). The CDR3 spans 12 residues. The V end was cut by 6 bases, the J end by 6 bases, with 12 bases between. CDR1 and CDR2 (germline): SNHLY, FYNNEI. CDR3: CASRGDTGEQYF. In DNA, the CDR3 is TGTGCCAGCAGGGGAGACACGGGCGAGCAGTACTTC.

The chain recombines TRBV10-3 with TRBJ2-1, with D possibly matching TRBD1 (7 bases). V lost 4 bases, J lost 4 bases, and 11 bases lay in between. CDR3 length: 14 amino acids. Germline assignment: CDR1 ENHRY and CDR2 SYGVKD. CDR3 in amino acids: CAISGQGGYNEQFF. The CDR3 DNA sequence: TGTGCCATCAGTGGGCAGGGGGGTTACAATGAGCAGTTCTTC.

The rearrangement joins TRBV2 to TRBJ2-1, with 8 bases matching TRBD2. CDR3 length: 17 residues. CDR1 is SNHLY and CDR2 is FYNNEI in the germline V gene. V lost 6 bases to trimming and J lost 8 bases; unmatched junction nucleotides: 18. CDR3 DNA sequence: TGTGCCAGCAGCCTAGACTCTCTAGCGGGCTATCCCCATGAGCAGTTCTTC. Its translation: CASSLDSLAGYPHEQFF. Combining the CDR3 with reference TRBV2 and TRBJ2-1 gives the whole variable domain EPEVTQTPSHQVTQMGQEVILRCVPISNHLYFYWYRQILGQKVEFLVSFYNNEISEKSEIFDDQFSVERPDGSNFTLKIRSTKLEDSAMYFCASSLDSLAGYPHEQFFGPGTRLTVL.

The genes are TRBV27 and TRBJ2-1, with 8 bases matching TRBD2. V lost 5 bases, J lost 7 bases, and 10 bases stayed unmatched. The CDR3 has 15 residues. Per germline, CDR1 MNHEY and CDR2 SMNVEV (reference sequence). In DNA form, the CDR3 reads TGTGCCAGCAGTCCCGTTCCGGGAGGGCGGAATGAGCAGTTCTTC. Its translation: CASSPVPGGRNEQFF.

The V call is TRBV29-1, the J call TRBJ2-4; D is undetermined. This CDR3 region has 13 residues. V lost 1 base and J lost 4, with 8 bases in between. Looked up from germline, CDR1 is SQVTM and CDR2 is ANQGSEA. The chain's CDR3 is CSVEGSLKNIQYF. CDR3 DNA: TGCAGCGTTGAAGGCAGCCTTAAAAACATTCAGTACTTC.

The chain couples TRBV9 to TRBJ2-3, with 10 bases that match TRBD1. After removal of 2 bases from V and 4 bases from J, the junction contained 1 base not matched to a gene. Germline V gene sequence: CDR1 SGDLS, CDR2 YYNGEE. The CDR3 is made up of 14 amino acids. This CDR3 reads CASSVTGGPDTQYF. CDR3 nucleotide sequence: TGTGCCAGCAGCGTGACAGGGGGCCCAGATACGCAGTATTTT.

The rearrangement joins TRBV11-2 to TRBJ1-6, with D unresolved. Looked up from germline, CDR1 is SGHAT and CDR2 is FQNNGV. The CDR3 totals 15 residues. Trimming cost V 4 bases and J 9 bases, with 16 bases left between them. In DNA, the CDR3 is TGTGCCAGCAGCTGGGGAACGGGAGTTTCTTCACCCCTCCACTTT. Amino acid sequence: CASSWGTGVSSPLHF.

On this clone: A much larger clone differs by one base, so this may be a read error. The chain recombines TRBV5-1 with TRBJ1-2, with 10 bases identical to TRBD1. Germline V gives CDR1 SGHRS, CDR2 YFSETQ. This CDR3 is built from 16 residues. The CDR3 region is CASSSSTGGSSYSYTF. The CDR3 nucleotides are TGCGCCAGCAGCTCGTCGACAGGGGGCTCCTCCTATAGCTACACCTTC.

This chain links TRBV5-1 with TRBJ1-2; tentative D call: TRBD1 (6 bases). V was cut by 0 bases and J by 7 bases, with 19 bases left in between. Looked up from germline, CDR1 is SGHRS and CDR2 is YFSETQ. This CDR3 is 16 amino acids long. The CDR3 nucleotides are TGCGCCAGCAGCTTGGGGGACACAAACAACTATGGTGGCTACACCTTC. Encoded protein: CASSLGDTNNYGGYTF.

The gene calls are TRBV11-1 and TRBJ1-4, with 10 bases that match TRBD1. The germline CDR1 and CDR2 sequences are SGHAT and FQDESV (reference sequence). This CDR3 has 16 amino acids. After removal of 4 bases from V and 6 bases from J, the junction contained 8 bases not matched to a gene. The CDR3 coding sequence is TGTGCCAGCAGCTGGGACAGGGGTTTGGCGGATGAAAAACTGTTTTTT. Protein: CASSWDRGLADEKLFF.

This chain uses TRBV6-5 with TRBJ2-1, with a tentative D call TRBD1 (6 bases). Trimming removed 9 bases from V and 6 bases from J, with 15 bases in between. Germline V gene sequence: CDR1 MNHEY, CDR2 SVGAGI. CDR3 size: 13 residues. The CDR3 region has the DNA TGTGCCAGTTCTACTCACAGGGTCAATGAGCAGTTCTTC. Residues: CASSTHRVNEQFF.

This clone was detected only a few times. The chain couples TRBV5-1 to TRBJ1-2; D possibly corresponds to TRBD1 (5 bases). This CDR3 spans 13 amino acids. The germline CDR1 and CDR2 sequences are SGHRS and YFSETQ. V was shortened by 4 bases and J by 8 bases, with 15 bases between the two germline ends. CDR3 amino acids: CASSPEGFDGYTF. The CDR3 DNA reads TGCGCCAGCAGCCCGGAGGGGTTCGACGGCTACACCTTC. The entire variable domain, with the rest obtained from reference TRBV5-1 and TRBJ1-2, is as follows: KAGVTQTPRYLIKTRGQQVTLSCSPISGHRSVSWYQQTPGQGLQFLFEYFSETQRNKGNFPGRFSGRQFSNSRSEMNVSTLELGDSALYLCASSPEGFDGYTFGSGTRLTVV.

The count of this clone is one. The chain joins TRBV5-1 to TRBJ1-3; possibly TRBD1 for D (5 bases). V gave up 0 bases and J gave up 4 bases, with 14 bases separating them. The CDR3 runs to 16 residues. From germline, CDR1 is SGHRS and CDR2 YFSETQ. In DNA, the CDR3 is TGCGCCAGCAGCTTGGGACCAGGGATGGAGGGAAACACCATATATTTT. It codes for CASSLGPGMEGNTIYF.

The chain links TRBV7-9 to TRBJ1-1; D not certain. The germline V gene has CDR1 SEHNR and CDR2 FQNEAQ (reference sequence). The V end was cut by 1 base, the J end by 5 bases, with 17 bases between. There are 16 residues in the CDR3. CDR3 loop: CASSLESSSLGTEAFF. DNA for the CDR3: TGTGCCAGCAGCTTAGAGTCCTCTTCCTTGGGAACTGAAGCTTTCTTT.